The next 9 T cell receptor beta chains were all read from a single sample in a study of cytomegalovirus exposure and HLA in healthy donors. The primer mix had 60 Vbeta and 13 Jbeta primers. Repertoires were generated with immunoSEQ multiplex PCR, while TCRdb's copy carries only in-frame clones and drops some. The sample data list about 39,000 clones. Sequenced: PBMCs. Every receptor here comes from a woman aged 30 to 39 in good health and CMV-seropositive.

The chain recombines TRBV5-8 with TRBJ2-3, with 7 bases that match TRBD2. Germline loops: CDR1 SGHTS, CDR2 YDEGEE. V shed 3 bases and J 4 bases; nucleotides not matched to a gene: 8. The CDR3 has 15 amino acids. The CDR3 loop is CASSSRGVLADTQYF. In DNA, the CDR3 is TGTGCCAGCAGCTCCCGGGGGGTCCTCGCAGATACGCAGTATTTT.

The CDR3 loop is CSQTRREKLFF. The CDR3 DNA is TGCAGCCAGACTAGGAGGGAAAAACTGTTTTTT. The rearrangement uses TRBV20-1 and TRBJ1-4; no definite D call. Per the germline V gene, CDR1 is DFQATT and CDR2 is SNEGSKA (reference sequence). The CDR3 spans 11 residues.

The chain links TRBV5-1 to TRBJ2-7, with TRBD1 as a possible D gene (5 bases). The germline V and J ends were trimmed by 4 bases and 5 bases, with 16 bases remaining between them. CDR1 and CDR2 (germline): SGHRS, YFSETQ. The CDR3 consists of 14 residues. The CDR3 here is CASSPEQGRNEQYF. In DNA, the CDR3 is TGCGCCAGCAGCCCCGAGCAGGGCAGGAACGAGCAGTACTTC. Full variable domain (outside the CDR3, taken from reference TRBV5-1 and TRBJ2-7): KAGVTQTPRYLIKTRGQQVTLSCSPISGHRSVSWYQQTPGQGLQFLFEYFSETQRNKGNFPGRFSGRQFSNSRSEMNVSTLELGDSALYLCASSPEQGRNEQYFGPGTRLTVT.

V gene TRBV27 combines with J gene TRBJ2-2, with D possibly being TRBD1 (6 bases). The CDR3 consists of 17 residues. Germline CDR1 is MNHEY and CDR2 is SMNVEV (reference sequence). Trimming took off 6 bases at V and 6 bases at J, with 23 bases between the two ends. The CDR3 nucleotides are TGTGCCAGCAGCTACTCCGGGACACGGGGCTTCTCCGGGGAGCTGTTTTTT. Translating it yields CASSYSGTRGFSGELFF.

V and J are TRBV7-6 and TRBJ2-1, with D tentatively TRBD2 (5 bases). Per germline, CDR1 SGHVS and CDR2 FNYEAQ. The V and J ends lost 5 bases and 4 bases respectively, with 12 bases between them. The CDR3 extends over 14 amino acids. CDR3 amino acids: CASSPDPGYNEQFF. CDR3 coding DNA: TGTGCCAGCAGCCCAGATCCGGGGTACAATGAGCAGTTCTTC.

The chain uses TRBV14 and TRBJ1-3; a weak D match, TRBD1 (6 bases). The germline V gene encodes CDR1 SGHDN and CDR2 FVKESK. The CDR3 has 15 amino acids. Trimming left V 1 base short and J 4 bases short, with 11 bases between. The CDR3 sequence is CASSQARGGGNTIYF. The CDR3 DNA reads TGTGCCAGCAGCCAAGCGAGGGGGGGCGGAAACACCATATATTTT.

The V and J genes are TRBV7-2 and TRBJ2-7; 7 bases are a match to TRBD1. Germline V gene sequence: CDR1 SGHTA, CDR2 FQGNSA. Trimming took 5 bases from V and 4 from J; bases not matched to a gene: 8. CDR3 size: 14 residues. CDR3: CASSGRDRPYEQYF. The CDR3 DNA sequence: TGTGCCAGCAGCGGCCGGGACAGACCGTACGAGCAGTACTTC.

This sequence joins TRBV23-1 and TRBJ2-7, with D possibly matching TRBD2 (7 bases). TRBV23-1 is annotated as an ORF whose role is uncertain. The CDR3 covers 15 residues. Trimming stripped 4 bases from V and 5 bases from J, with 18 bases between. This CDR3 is CASSLEGGLIDEQYF. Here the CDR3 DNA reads TGCGCCAGCAGTCTGGAGGGGGGGCTAATCGACGAGCAGTACTTC.

The CDR3 is CASSISGQGRKQPQHF. The DNA for the CDR3 is TGTGCCAGTAGTATCTCCGGACAGGGAAGGAAACAGCCCCAGCATTTT. This chain uses TRBV19 with TRBJ1-5, with 8 bases fitting TRBD1. The CDR3 sequence is 16 residues long. The V gene's germline CDR1 is LNHDA and CDR2 SQIVND (reference sequence). The J segment lost 7 bases and the V segment lost 3 bases, leaving 11 bases of the junction unmatched.